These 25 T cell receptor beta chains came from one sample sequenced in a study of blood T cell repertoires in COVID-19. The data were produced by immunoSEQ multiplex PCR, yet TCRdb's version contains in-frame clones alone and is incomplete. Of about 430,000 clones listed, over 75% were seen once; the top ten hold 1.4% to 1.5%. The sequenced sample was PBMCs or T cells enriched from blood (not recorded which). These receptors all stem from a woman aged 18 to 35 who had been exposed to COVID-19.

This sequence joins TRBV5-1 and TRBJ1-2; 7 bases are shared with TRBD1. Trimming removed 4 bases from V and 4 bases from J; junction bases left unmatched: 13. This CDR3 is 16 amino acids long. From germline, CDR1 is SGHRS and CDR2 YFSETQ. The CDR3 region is CASSKTGAADGYGYTF. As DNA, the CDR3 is TGCGCCAGCAGCAAAACAGGGGCTGCCGATGGCTATGGCTACACCTTC. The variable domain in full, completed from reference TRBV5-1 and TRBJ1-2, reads KAGVTQTPRYLIKTRGQQVTLSCSPISGHRSVSWYQQTPGQGLQFLFEYFSETQRNKGNFPGRFSGRQFSNSRSEMNVSTLELGDSALYLCASSKTGAADGYGYTFGSGTRLTVV.

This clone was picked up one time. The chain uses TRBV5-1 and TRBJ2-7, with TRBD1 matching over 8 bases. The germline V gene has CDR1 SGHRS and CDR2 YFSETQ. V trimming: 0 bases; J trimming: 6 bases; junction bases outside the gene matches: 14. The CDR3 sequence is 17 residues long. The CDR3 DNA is TGCGCCAGCAGCTTGGGGTCAGGGACAGGTCGTTCGGTCGAGCAGTACTTC. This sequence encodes CASSLGSGTGRSVEQYF.

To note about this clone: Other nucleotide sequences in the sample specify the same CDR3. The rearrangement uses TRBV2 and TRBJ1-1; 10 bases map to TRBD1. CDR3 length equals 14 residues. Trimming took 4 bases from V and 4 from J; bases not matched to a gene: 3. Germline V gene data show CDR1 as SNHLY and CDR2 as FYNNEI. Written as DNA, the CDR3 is TGTGCCAGCAGTGGACAGGGGGCCGGCACTGAAGCTTTCTTT. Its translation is CASSGQGAGTEAFF.

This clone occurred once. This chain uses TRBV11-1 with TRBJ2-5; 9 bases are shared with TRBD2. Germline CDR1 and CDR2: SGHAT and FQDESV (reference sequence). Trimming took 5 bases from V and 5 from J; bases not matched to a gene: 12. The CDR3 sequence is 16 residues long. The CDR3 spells CASSPYYPTSGETQYF. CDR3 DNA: TGTGCCAGCAGCCCCTACTACCCGACTAGCGGCGAGACCCAGTACTTC. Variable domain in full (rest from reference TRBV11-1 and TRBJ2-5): EAEVAQSPRYKITEKSQAVAFWCDPISGHATLYWYRQILGQGPELLVQFQDESVVDDSQLPKDRFSAERLKGVDSTLKIQPAELGDSAMYLCASSPYYPTSGETQYFGPGTRLLVL.

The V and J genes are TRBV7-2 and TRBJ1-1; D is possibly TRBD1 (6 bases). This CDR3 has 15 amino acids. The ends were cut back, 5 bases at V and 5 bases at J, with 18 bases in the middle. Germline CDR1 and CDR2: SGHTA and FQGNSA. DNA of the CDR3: TGTGCCAGCAGCCAGAACAGGGTGTGGGGAACTGAAGCTTTCTTT. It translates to CASSQNRVWGTEAFF.

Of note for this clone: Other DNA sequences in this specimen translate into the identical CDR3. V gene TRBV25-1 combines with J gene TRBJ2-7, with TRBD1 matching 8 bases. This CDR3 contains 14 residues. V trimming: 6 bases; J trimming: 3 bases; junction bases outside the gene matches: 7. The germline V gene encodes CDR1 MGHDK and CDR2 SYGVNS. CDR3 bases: TGTGCCAGCAGCGTAACAGGGGGTAGCTACGAGCAGTACTTC. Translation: CASSVTGGSYEQYF.

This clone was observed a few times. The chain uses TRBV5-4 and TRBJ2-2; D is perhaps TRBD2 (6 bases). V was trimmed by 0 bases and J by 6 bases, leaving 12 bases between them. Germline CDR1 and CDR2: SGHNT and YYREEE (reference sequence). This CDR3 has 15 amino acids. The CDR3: CASSLASLAAGELFF. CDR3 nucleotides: TGTGCCAGCAGCTTGGCCTCACTAGCCGCCGGGGAGCTGTTTTTT. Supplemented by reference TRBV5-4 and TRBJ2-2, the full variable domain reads ETGVTQSPTHLIKTRGQQVTLRCSSQSGHNTVSWYQQALGQGPQFIFQYYREEENGRGNFPPRFSGLQFPNYSSELNVNALELDDSALYLCASSLASLAAGELFFGEGSRLTVL.

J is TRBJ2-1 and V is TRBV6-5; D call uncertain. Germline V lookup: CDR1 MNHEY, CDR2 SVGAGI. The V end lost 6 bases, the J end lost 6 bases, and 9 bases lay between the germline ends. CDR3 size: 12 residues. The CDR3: CASREKGNEQFF. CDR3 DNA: TGTGCCAGCAGGGAGAAAGGCAATGAGCAGTTCTTC.

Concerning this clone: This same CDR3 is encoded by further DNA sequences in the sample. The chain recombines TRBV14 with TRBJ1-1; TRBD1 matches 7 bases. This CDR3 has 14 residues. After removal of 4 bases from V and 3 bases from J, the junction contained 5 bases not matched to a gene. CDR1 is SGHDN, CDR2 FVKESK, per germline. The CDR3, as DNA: TGTGCCAGCAGCCCTGACAGGGAAGACACTGAAGCTTTCTTT. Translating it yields CASSPDREDTEAFF.

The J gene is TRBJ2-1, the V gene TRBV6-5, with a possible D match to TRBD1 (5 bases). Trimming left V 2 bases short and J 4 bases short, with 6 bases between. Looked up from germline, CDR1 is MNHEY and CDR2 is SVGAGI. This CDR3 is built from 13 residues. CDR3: CASSYQGYNEQFF. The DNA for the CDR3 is TGTGCCAGCAGTTACCAGGGTTACAATGAGCAGTTCTTC.

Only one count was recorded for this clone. The CDR3 loop is CASSKGQGEETQYF. The DNA of the CDR3 is TGTGCCAGCAGCAAGGGGCAGGGGGAAGAGACCCAGTACTTC. The V call is TRBV21-1, the J call TRBJ2-5; whether TRBD1, the table's D call, matches the DNA was not checked. TRBV21-1 is described as a pseudogene. This CDR3 has 14 amino acids.

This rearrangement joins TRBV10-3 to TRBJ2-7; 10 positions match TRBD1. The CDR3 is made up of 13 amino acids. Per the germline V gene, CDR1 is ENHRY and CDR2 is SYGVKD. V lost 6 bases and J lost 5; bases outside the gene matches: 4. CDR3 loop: CAISLTGGDEQYF. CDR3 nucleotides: TGTGCCATCAGCCTGACAGGGGGCGACGAGCAGTACTTC.

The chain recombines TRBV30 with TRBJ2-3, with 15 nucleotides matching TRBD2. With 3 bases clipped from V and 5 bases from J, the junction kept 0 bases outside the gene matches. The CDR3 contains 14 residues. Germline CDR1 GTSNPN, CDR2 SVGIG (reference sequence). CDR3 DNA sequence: TGTGCCTGGAGGGGACTAGCGGGGGGAGATACGCAGTATTTT. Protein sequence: CAWRGLAGGDTQYF.

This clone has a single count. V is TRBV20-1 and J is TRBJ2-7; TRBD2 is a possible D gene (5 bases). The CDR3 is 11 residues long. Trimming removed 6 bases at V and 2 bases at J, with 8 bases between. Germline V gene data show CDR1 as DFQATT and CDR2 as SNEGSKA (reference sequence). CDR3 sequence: CSAAGAYEQYF. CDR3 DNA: TGCAGTGCCGCGGGCGCCTACGAGCAGTACTTC.

The CDR3 region is CASSSRTAYEQYF. CDR3 bases: TGTGCCAGCAGTTCCCGTACAGCCTACGAGCAGTACTTC. This chain uses TRBV6-5 with TRBJ2-7; D gene uncertain. The CDR3 covers 13 residues. The ends were cut back, 4 bases at V and 2 bases at J, with 9 bases in the middle. Germline V gene lookup returns CDR1 MNHEY and CDR2 SVGAGI.

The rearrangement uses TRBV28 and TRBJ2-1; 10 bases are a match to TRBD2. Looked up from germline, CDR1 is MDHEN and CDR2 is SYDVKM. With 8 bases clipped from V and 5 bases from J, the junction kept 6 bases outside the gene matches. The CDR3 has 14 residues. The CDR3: CASRKTSGDNEQFF. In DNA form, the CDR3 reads TGTGCCAGCCGGAAAACTAGCGGGGACAATGAGCAGTTCTTC. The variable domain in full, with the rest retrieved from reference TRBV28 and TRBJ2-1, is DVKVTQSSRYLVKRTGEKVFLECVQDMDHENMFWYRQDPGLGLRLIYFSYDVKMKEKGDIPEGYSVSREKKERFSLILESASTNQTSMYLCASRKTSGDNEQFFGPGTRLTVL.

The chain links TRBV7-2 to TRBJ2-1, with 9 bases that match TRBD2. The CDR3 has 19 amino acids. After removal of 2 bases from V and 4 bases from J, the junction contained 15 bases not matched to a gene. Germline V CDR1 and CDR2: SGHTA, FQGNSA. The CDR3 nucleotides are TGTGCCAGCAGCTTATTCTCCCGGCTAGCGGGGAGCGTATACAATGAGCAGTTCTTC. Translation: CASSLFSRLAGSVYNEQFF.

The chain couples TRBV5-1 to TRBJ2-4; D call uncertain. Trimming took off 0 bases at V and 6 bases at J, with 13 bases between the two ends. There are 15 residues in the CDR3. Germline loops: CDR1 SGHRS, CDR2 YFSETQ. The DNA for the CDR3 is TGCGCCAGCAGCTTGGACGTGGATTCGGGAAACATTCAGTACTTC. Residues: CASSLDVDSGNIQYF.

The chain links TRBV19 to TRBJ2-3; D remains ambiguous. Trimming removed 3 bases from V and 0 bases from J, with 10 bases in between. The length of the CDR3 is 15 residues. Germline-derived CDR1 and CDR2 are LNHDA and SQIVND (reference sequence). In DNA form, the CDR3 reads TGTGCCAGTAGTATTTTACTTACTAGCACAGATACGCAGTATTTT. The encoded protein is CASSILLTSTDTQYF.

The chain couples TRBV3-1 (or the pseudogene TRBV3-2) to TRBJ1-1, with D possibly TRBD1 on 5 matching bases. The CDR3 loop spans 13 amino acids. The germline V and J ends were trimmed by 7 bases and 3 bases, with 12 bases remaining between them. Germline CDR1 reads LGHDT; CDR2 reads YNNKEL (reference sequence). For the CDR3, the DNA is TGTGCCAGCACCCGCGTCAGGGACACTGAAGCTTTCTTT. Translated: CASTRVRDTEAFF.

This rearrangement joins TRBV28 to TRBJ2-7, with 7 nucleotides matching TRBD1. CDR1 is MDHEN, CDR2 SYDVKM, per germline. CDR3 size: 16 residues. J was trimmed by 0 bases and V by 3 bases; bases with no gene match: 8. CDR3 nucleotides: TGTGCCAGCAGTTTGGGGACAGTTTCGAGCTCCTACGAGCAGTACTTC. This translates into CASSLGTVSSSYEQYF.

The CDR3 is CASSHSNREKLFF. For the CDR3, the DNA is TGTGCCAGCAGCCATAGCAACCGTGAAAAACTGTTTTTT. V and J are TRBV14 and TRBJ1-4; D remains ambiguous. Trimming took off 3 bases at V and 7 bases at J, with 9 bases between the two ends. Germline CDR1 SGHDN, CDR2 FVKESK. The CDR3 sequence is 13 residues long.

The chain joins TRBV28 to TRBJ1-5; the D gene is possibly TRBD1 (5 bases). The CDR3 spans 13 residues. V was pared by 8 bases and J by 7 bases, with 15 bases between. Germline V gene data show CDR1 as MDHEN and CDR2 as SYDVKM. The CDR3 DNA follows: TGTGCCAGCGGCCAGGGCTCTCGGCAGCCCCAGCATTTT. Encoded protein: CASGQGSRQPQHF.

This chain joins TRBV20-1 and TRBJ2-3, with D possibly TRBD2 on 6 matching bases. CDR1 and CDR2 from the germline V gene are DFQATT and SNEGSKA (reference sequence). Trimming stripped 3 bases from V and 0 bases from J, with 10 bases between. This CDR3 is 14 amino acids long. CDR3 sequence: CSASTGTSTDTQYF. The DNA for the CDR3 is TGCAGTGCTAGTACCGGGACTAGCACAGATACGCAGTATTTT.

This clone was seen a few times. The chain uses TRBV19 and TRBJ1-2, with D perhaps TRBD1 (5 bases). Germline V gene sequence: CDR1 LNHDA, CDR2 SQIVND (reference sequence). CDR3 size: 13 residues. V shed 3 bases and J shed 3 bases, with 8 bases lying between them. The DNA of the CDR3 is TGTGCCAGTAGTATCGACAGTTACTATGGCTACACCTTC. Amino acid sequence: CASSIDSYYGYTF.